This note documents a single T cell receptor (beta chain) sequence. PCR was performed a second time for about 7 to 11 cycles using a sample-barcoded 5' primer and a J-beta primer mix. One entry per CDR3 protein results from TCRdb running MiXCR on the 5' RACE reads. Here the sample spans approximately 780,000 distinct CDR3 sequences, roughly 25% being singletons. This specimen comes from a study of blood T cells in healthy people across ages. The sample also formed part of further work on T cells of mothers and their children.

The TCR was taken from a boy younger than 18 in good health. Source material: blood.

CDR3 nucleotide sequence: TGTGCCAGCAGTTTAGGGACAGGGTTTGGTGAGCAGTTCTTC. Its translation: CASSLGTGFGEQFF. The V and J genes are TRBV27 and TRBJ2-5; 9 bases match TRBD1. The J call may be faulty, since TRBJ2-1 better matches the DNA end. The CDR3 is made up of 14 amino acids. Germline CDR1 reads MNHEY; CDR2 reads SMNVEV (reference sequence).